This is a list of T cell receptor beta chains from one sample in a study of cytomegalovirus exposure and HLA in healthy donors. Clones were sequenced by immunoSEQ multiplex PCR, and TCRdb holds only the in-frame ones, with some missing. In total, the table holds roughly 75,000 clones. Material for sequencing was PBMCs. These receptors came from a man aged 35 to 55 in good health and CMV-seronegative. CDR3s include the opening cysteine and the closing phenylalanine or tryptophan. A D gene is named only where the DNA matches it firmly.

v_gene: TRBV12-5
j_gene: TRBJ1-2
d_gene: -
CDR3nt: TGTGCTAGTGGTTTGGTGACAAACGGGTTCGGCGGGGGCTACACCTTC
CDR3aa: CASGLVTNGFGGGYTF

v_gene: TRBV6-6
j_gene: TRBJ2-7
d_gene: -
CDR3nt: TGTGCCAGCAGTTACTCGGAGGGGTACGAGCAGTACTTC
CDR3aa: CASSYSEGYEQYF

v_gene: TRBV19
j_gene: TRBJ1-3
d_gene: TRBD1
CDR3nt: TGTGCCAGTAGTACGACAGGGGAGTCTGGAAACACCATATATTTT
CDR3aa: CASSTTGESGNTIYF

v_gene: TRBV9
j_gene: TRBJ1-3
d_gene: TRBD1
CDR3nt: TGTGCCAGCAGCGTTAACGATCAAAACAGGGGGCCCGGAAACACCATATATTTT
CDR3aa: CASSVNDQNRGPGNTIYF

v_gene: TRBV2
j_gene: TRBJ1-2
d_gene: TRBD1
CDR3nt: TGTGCCAGCAATGCCAACAGGGGAACAAACTATGGCTACACCTTC
CDR3aa: CASNANRGTNYGYTF

v_gene: TRBV5-6
j_gene: TRBJ2-3
d_gene: TRBD2
CDR3nt: TGTGCCAGCAGCTCTAGCGGAGTTAGCACAGATACGCAGTATTTT
CDR3aa: CASSSSGVSTDTQYF

v_gene: TRBV23-1
j_gene: TRBJ1-5
d_gene: -
CDR3nt: TGCGCCAGCACATCGAGGGCAGGGAGGGGGGATCAGCCCCAGCATTTT
CDR3aa: CASTSRAGRGDQPQHF

v_gene: TRBV5-1
j_gene: TRBJ2-2
d_gene: -
CDR3nt: TGCGCCAGCAGCTTGGCCGATAAGACAGCGAACACCGGGGAGCTGTTTTTT
CDR3aa: CASSLADKTANTGELFF

v_gene: TRBV7-2
j_gene: TRBJ1-5
d_gene: TRBD1
CDR3nt: TGTGCCAGCAGCCTAAAGACAGGGCACAATCAGCCCCAGCATTTT
CDR3aa: CASSLKTGHNQPQHF

v_gene: TRBV9
j_gene: TRBJ1-3
d_gene: TRBD1
CDR3nt: TGTGCCAGCAGCGCCCACGGACAGGGAAGTGGAAACACCATATATTTT
CDR3aa: CASSAHGQGSGNTIYF

v_gene: TRBV7-2
j_gene: TRBJ1-6
d_gene: TRBD1
CDR3nt: TGTGCCAGCAGTTCGGGGGACAGACAAAATTCACCCCTCCACTTT
CDR3aa: CASSSGDRQNSPLHF

v_gene: TRBV5-1
j_gene: TRBJ1-4
d_gene: TRBD1
CDR3nt: TGCGCCAGCAGCTTGGGAGACAGGGAGAATGAAAAACTGTTTTTT
CDR3aa: CASSLGDRENEKLFF

v_gene: TRBV5-1
j_gene: TRBJ1-4
d_gene: -
CDR3nt: TGCGCCAGCAGCTTGGACTCAGGTTCTTTTGAAAAACTGTTTTTT
CDR3aa: CASSLDSGSFEKLFF

v_gene: TRBV19
j_gene: TRBJ2-7
d_gene: TRBD2
CDR3nt: TGTGCCAGTAGTAGCCGCGGACTAGCTAACGAGCAGTACTTC
CDR3aa: CASSSRGLANEQYF

v_gene: TRBV6-5
j_gene: TRBJ2-7
d_gene: TRBD1
CDR3nt: TGTGCCAGCAGTTTCCGGGACAGTCGCTCCTACGAGCAGTACTTC
CDR3aa: CASSFRDSRSYEQYF

v_gene: TRBV25-1
j_gene: TRBJ2-5
d_gene: -
CDR3nt: TGTGCCAGCAGTCTAGACAGTCTGGGGACCCAGTACTTC
CDR3aa: CASSLDSLGTQYF

v_gene: TRBV5-1
j_gene: TRBJ2-1
d_gene: TRBD1
CDR3nt: TGCGCCAGCAGCTTTGTGGGGACAGGGGGGGGGAATGAGCAGTTCTTC
CDR3aa: CASSFVGTGGGNEQFF

v_gene: TRBV4-1
j_gene: TRBJ2-1
d_gene: -
CDR3nt: TGCGCCAGCAGCCAAGATTTACGGTCGGGGGGCCGAAATGAGCAGTTCTTC
CDR3aa: CASSQDLRSGGRNEQFF

v_gene: TRBV6-5
j_gene: TRBJ1-1
d_gene: -
CDR3nt: TGTGCCAGCAGTTATTCTCGGGTTAGGCCTGAAGCTTTCTTT
CDR3aa: CASSYSRVRPEAFF

v_gene: TRBV11-2
j_gene: TRBJ2-5
d_gene: -
CDR3nt: TGTGCCAGCAGCTTATGGAGCGTCCAAGAGACCCAGTACTTC
CDR3aa: CASSLWSVQETQYF

v_gene: TRBV19
j_gene: TRBJ2-5
d_gene: TRBD1
CDR3nt: TGTGCCAGTAGCCCGAACAGGGCAGGGGGCTCAGAGACCCAGTACTTC
CDR3aa: CASSPNRAGGSETQYF

v_gene: TRBV9
j_gene: TRBJ2-3
d_gene: TRBD2
CDR3nt: TGTGCCAGCAGTGCCGTAAGCGGGAGAGTCTCAGATACGCAGTATTTT
CDR3aa: CASSAVSGRVSDTQYF

v_gene: TRBV5-1
j_gene: TRBJ2-2
d_gene: -
CDR3nt: TGCGCCAGCAGCGGGGCTTCCAGCATTGTTGCCGGGGAGCTGTTTTTT
CDR3aa: CASSGASSIVAGELFF

v_gene: TRBV5-1
j_gene: TRBJ2-7
d_gene: TRBD1
CDR3nt: TGCGCCAGCAGCACGACAGGGGCAAGTTACGAGCAGTACTTC
CDR3aa: CASSTTGASYEQYF

v_gene: TRBV30
j_gene: TRBJ2-3
d_gene: TRBD2
CDR3nt: TGTGCCTGGAGCCTAAGAGCGGGAGGCGCAGATACGCAGTATTTT
CDR3aa: CAWSLRAGGADTQYF

v_gene: TRBV20-1
j_gene: TRBJ2-7
d_gene: -
CDR3nt: TGCAGTGCTGCTCAGGGGCGCGAGCAGTACTTC
CDR3aa: CSAAQGREQYF

v_gene: TRBV6-1
j_gene: TRBJ2-2
d_gene: -
CDR3nt: TGTGCCAGCAGAGACCACAGGGCCGGGGAGCTGTTTTTT
CDR3aa: CASRDHRAGELFF

v_gene: TRBV6-1
j_gene: TRBJ1-4
d_gene: -
CDR3nt: TGTGCCAGCAGCGGCAGGGGAAGCGAAAAACTGTTTTTT
CDR3aa: CASSGRGSEKLFF

v_gene: TRBV10-3
j_gene: TRBJ2-3
d_gene: TRBD2
CDR3nt: TGTGCCATCAGCGAACCCCTAGCGGGAGGGCCGCGACGGACAGATACGCAGTATTTT
CDR3aa: CAISEPLAGGPRRTDTQYF

v_gene: TRBV29-1
j_gene: TRBJ2-5
d_gene: -
CDR3nt: TGCAGCGTTCTAGCGTCGGAAGAGACCCAGTACTTC
CDR3aa: CSVLASEETQYF

v_gene: TRBV7-6
j_gene: TRBJ2-2
d_gene: TRBD2
CDR3nt: TGTGCCAGCAGCTTAGCAGTGGGGCTAGCGGCCACCGGGGAGCTGTTTTTT
CDR3aa: CASSLAVGLAATGELFF

v_gene: TRBV19
j_gene: TRBJ2-3
d_gene: TRBD2
CDR3nt: TGTGCCAGTAGACCTAGCGGGGAGGGGACAGATACGCAGTATTTT
CDR3aa: CASRPSGEGTDTQYF

v_gene: TRBV27
j_gene: TRBJ2-1
d_gene: TRBD2
CDR3nt: TGTGCCAGCAGTCCGCTAGCGGGAGGGCGGAACTACAATGAGCAGTTCTTC
CDR3aa: CASSPLAGGRNYNEQFF

v_gene: TRBV5-4
j_gene: TRBJ2-3
d_gene: TRBD2
CDR3nt: TGTGCCAGCAGCTTAAAGCGGGAGGGCCCTACGCAGTATTTT
CDR3aa: CASSLKREGPTQYF

v_gene: TRBV10-3
j_gene: TRBJ2-7
d_gene: -
CDR3nt: TGTGCCATCAGTGATCGAGAGGACGAGCAGTACTTC
CDR3aa: CAISDREDEQYF

v_gene: TRBV29-1
j_gene: TRBJ2-5
d_gene: TRBD1
CDR3nt: TGCAGCGTTGAGAGACAGGGGGGGACCCAGTACTTC
CDR3aa: CSVERQGGTQYF

v_gene: TRBV15
j_gene: TRBJ2-7
d_gene: TRBD1
CDR3nt: TGTGCCACCAGCAGAGGGGACAGGGGCCACGAGCAGTACTTC
CDR3aa: CATSRGDRGHEQYF

v_gene: TRBV10-3
j_gene: TRBJ2-7
d_gene: TRBD1
CDR3nt: TGTGCCATCAGTGAGTCCACAGGGGGCTTCGAGCAGTACTTC
CDR3aa: CAISESTGGFEQYF

v_gene: TRBV6-1
j_gene: TRBJ2-5
d_gene: TRBD2
CDR3nt: TGTGCCAGCAGTGCCCTAGCGGGAGCCCTACCAATGGAGACCCAGTACTTC
CDR3aa: CASSALAGALPMETQYF

v_gene: TRBV11-3
j_gene: TRBJ1-3
d_gene: TRBD1
CDR3nt: TGTGCCAGCAGCGCCGGACAGGGGGCGCCAGGAAACACCATATATTTT
CDR3aa: CASSAGQGAPGNTIYF

v_gene: TRBV5-1
j_gene: TRBJ1-5
d_gene: -
CDR3nt: TGCGCCAGCAGCTTGGGGCAGGGTACTGACTCTAAGCATTTT
CDR3aa: CASSLGQGTDSKHF

v_gene: TRBV6-7
j_gene: TRBJ1-6
d_gene: TRBD1
CDR3nt: TGTGCCAGCAGTATCGACCGGGACAGTGAGTTACTCTCCTATAATTCACCCCTCCACTTT
CDR3aa: CASSIDRDSELLSYNSPLHF

v_gene: TRBV6-1
j_gene: TRBJ2-7
d_gene: TRBD1
CDR3nt: TGTGCCAGCAGTGAAGAAGCCGGGACAGGGTTCAAGCAGTACTTC
CDR3aa: CASSEEAGTGFKQYF

v_gene: TRBV5-8
j_gene: TRBJ2-5
d_gene: TRBD2
CDR3nt: TGTGCCAGCAGCGGCCGAGGACTAGCTGAGACCCAGTACTTC
CDR3aa: CASSGRGLAETQYF

v_gene: TRBV7-2
j_gene: TRBJ2-7
d_gene: -
CDR3nt: TGTGCCAGCAGCTTAGGTGGTAGCTCGGGCGAGCAGTACTTC
CDR3aa: CASSLGGSSGEQYF

v_gene: TRBV5-1
j_gene: TRBJ2-5
d_gene: TRBD2
CDR3nt: TGCGCCAGCAGCTTTCTAGCGGGGGGGGGCGAGACCCAGTACTTC
CDR3aa: CASSFLAGGGETQYF

v_gene: TRBV6-6
j_gene: TRBJ2-1
d_gene: TRBD1
CDR3nt: TGTGCCAGCACCCAAGACAGGGTCGGTGAGCAGTTCTTC
CDR3aa: CASTQDRVGEQFF